These 28 T cell receptor beta chains originate from one sample sequenced in a study of T cell responses to AZD1222 COVID-19 vaccine. Clones were read by immunoSEQ multiplex PCR, and TCRdb kept only the in-frame ones, dropping some. The sample holds about 150,000 clones, around 91% seen once. The sequencing used peripheral blood, collected on day 0 of AZD1222 vaccination. The receptors shown here come from an adult in good health.

The chain has TRBV15 and TRBJ2-7; 10 bases are shared with TRBD1. J lost 6 bases, V lost 3 bases, and 11 bases had no gene match. The CDR3 covers 16 residues. Per the germline V gene, CDR1 is LNHNV and CDR2 is YYDKDF (reference sequence). The CDR3 is CATSRELGQGNGEQYF. In DNA form, the CDR3 reads TGTGCCACCAGCAGGGAGTTGGGACAGGGGAATGGCGAGCAGTACTTC.

Comments on this clone: Other DNA variants within this sample encode the same CDR3. V and J are TRBV27 and TRBJ1-2; TRBD1 agrees at 8 bases. CDR3 length: 15 residues. Germline lookup yields CDR1 MNHEY and CDR2 SMNVEV (reference sequence). Germline trimming cut 5 bases from V and 1 base from J; bases unmatched to any gene: 6. The CDR3 coding sequence is TGTGCCAGCAGTCCCGGGACAGGAGTTAACTATGGCTACACCTTC. Amino acids: CASSPGTGVNYGYTF.

CDR3 sequence: CASSLVLSRGGYEQYV. CDR3 nucleotides: TGTGCCAGCAGCTTGGTTTTGAGCAGGGGCGGCTACGAGCAGTACGTC. This chain uses TRBV5-5 with TRBJ2-7; D perhaps matches TRBD1 (6 bases). The CDR3 covers 16 residues. The V and J ends lost 0 bases and 3 bases respectively, with 16 bases between them. CDR1 is SGHKS, CDR2 YYEKEE, per germline (reference sequence).

V gene TRBV7-3 combines with J gene TRBJ2-2, with TRBD1 as a possible D gene (5 bases). The CDR3 has 12 amino acids. From germline, CDR1 is SGHTA and CDR2 FQGTGA. V dropped 7 bases and J dropped 7 bases, with 10 bases sitting between them. The CDR3 sequence: CASNTGDGELFF. CDR3 coding DNA: TGTGCCAGCAACACAGGAGACGGGGAGCTGTTTTTT.

This chain uses TRBV30 with TRBJ2-1, with 9 bases matching TRBD1. Per the germline V gene, CDR1 is GTSNPN and CDR2 is SVGIG (reference sequence). J was trimmed by 7 bases and V by 4 bases; bases with no gene match: 8. The CDR3 is 14 residues long. The CDR3 coding sequence is TGTGCCTGGACCACCGGGACAGGGCTGAATGAGCAGTTCTTC. Protein: CAWTTGTGLNEQFF.

The chain combines TRBV6-5 with TRBJ1-6, with D maybe TRBD1 (5 bases). This CDR3 contains 14 residues. Trimming left V 8 bases short and J 0 bases short, with 8 bases between. Germline V gives CDR1 MNHEY, CDR2 SVGAGI. The CDR3 loop reads CASWDGSYNSPLHF. CDR3 nucleotides: TGTGCCAGCTGGGACGGCTCCTATAATTCACCCCTCCACTTT.

In its sample, this clone was seen once. The rearrangement uses TRBV7-9 and TRBJ2-3, with D possibly being TRBD2 (6 bases). V lost 8 bases to trimming and J lost 1 base, with 13 bases between them. The CDR3 is made up of 14 amino acids. The germline V gene has CDR1 SEHNR and CDR2 FQNEAQ (reference sequence). The CDR3 protein is CASRGGFRTDTQYF. CDR3 bases: TGTGCCAGCCGGGGAGGCTTTCGCACAGATACGCAGTATTTT.

The chain couples TRBV6-5 to TRBJ2-7; 15 bases match TRBD2. The CDR3 loop spans 15 amino acids. Germline V lookup: CDR1 MNHEY, CDR2 SVGAGI. J lost 5 bases, V lost 7 bases, and 6 bases had no gene match. The CDR3 loop reads CASTRTSGGANEQYF. DNA for the CDR3: TGTGCCAGCACCCGGACTAGCGGGGGGGCTAACGAGCAGTACTTC.

The gene calls are TRBV5-6 and TRBJ2-1; 8 nucleotides agree with TRBD1. Germline V CDR1 and CDR2: SGHDT, YYEEEE. CDR3 length equals 15 residues. V was clipped by 4 bases and J by 4 bases; unmatched bases: 7. DNA for the CDR3: TGTGCCAGCAGCCCCCGGACAGGGCCTTACAATGAGCAGTTCTTC. It yields the protein CASSPRTGPYNEQFF. Supplemented by reference TRBV5-6 and TRBJ2-1, the full variable domain reads DAGVTQSPTHLIKTRGQQVTLRCSPKSGHDTVSWYQQALGQGPQFIFQYYEEEERQRGNFPDRFSGHQFPNYSSELNVNALLLGDSALYLCASSPRTGPYNEQFFGPGTRLTVL.

The V gene is TRBV2, the J gene TRBJ2-7; 9 bases agree with TRBD1. Germline loops: CDR1 SNHLY, CDR2 FYNNEI. This CDR3 is built from 16 residues. With V trimmed by 6 bases and J by 3 bases, 12 bases remained unmatched. The CDR3 DNA follows: TGTGCCAGCAGGACCCCTTGGACAGGGGATGGCTACGAGCAGTACTTC. Amino acids: CASRTPWTGDGYEQYF.

This clone was detected once. The CDR3 reads CSVGPRVGNYGYTF. CDR3 coding DNA: TGCAGCGTTGGTCCCAGGGTGGGGAACTATGGCTACACCTTC. The chain employs TRBV29-1 and TRBJ1-2; D perhaps matches TRBD1 (5 bases). The V and J ends lost 4 bases and 2 bases respectively, with 14 bases between them. This CDR3 has 14 residues. Germline V gene sequence: CDR1 SQVTM, CDR2 ANQGSEA.

The chain joins TRBV7-9 to TRBJ2-7, with 7 nucleotides matching TRBD2. In germline, CDR1 is SEHNR, CDR2 FQNEAQ (reference sequence). V shed 2 bases, J shed 6 bases, and the junction held 1 base outside the gene matches. The CDR3 covers 12 residues. The chain's CDR3 is CASSLWEGEQYF. The CDR3 coding sequence is TGTGCCAGCAGCTTATGGGAGGGCGAGCAGTACTTC.

J is TRBJ1-1 and V is TRBV15, with D maybe TRBD1 (5 bases). CDR3 length equals 14 residues. Trimming removed 3 bases from V and 9 bases from J, with 17 bases in between. In germline, CDR1 is LNHNV, CDR2 YYDKDF (reference sequence). The DNA for the CDR3 is TGTGCCACCAGCAGTCATCCGGGACTGAGAAAAGCTTTCTTT. It specifies CATSSHPGLRKAFF.

This chain links TRBV27 with TRBJ2-7; 9 positions agree with TRBD1. V was pared by 3 bases and J by 3 bases, with 6 bases of the junction left unmatched. Looked up from germline, CDR1 is MNHEY and CDR2 is SMNVEV (reference sequence). The CDR3 sequence is 15 residues long. CDR3 sequence (DNA): TGTGCCAGCAGTTTCAAAGGGACAGGGCTCTACGAGCAGTACGTC. Translation gives CASSFKGTGLYEQYV.

The chain's CDR3 is CASSVAPPGTTDTQYF. In DNA form, the CDR3 reads TGTGCCAGCAGCGTAGCCCCTCCGGGGACCACAGATACGCAGTATTTT. The chain links TRBV9 to TRBJ2-3; D tentatively fits TRBD1 or TRBD2 (5 bases each). Germline CDR1 reads SGDLS; CDR2 reads YYNGEE. The length of the CDR3 is 16 residues. V lost 0 bases and J lost 2, with 13 bases in between.

The genes are TRBV10-3 and TRBJ1-1; 8 nucleotides agree with TRBD1. Trimming took 6 bases from V and 0 from J; bases not matched to a gene: 3. The CDR3 runs 14 residues. Germline V gene sequence: CDR1 ENHRY, CDR2 SYGVKD. CDR3 in DNA: TGTGCCATCAGGGGACAGGAGATGAACACTGAAGCTTTCTTT. Its protein is CAIRGQEMNTEAFF.

V is TRBV4-2 and J is TRBJ1-5; D is undetermined. Deletions cut 0 bases from V and 3 bases from J, with 9 bases between. The CDR3 spans 15 residues. Germline CDR1 reads LGHNA; CDR2 reads YNFKEQ. The CDR3 nucleotides are TGTGCCAGCAGCCAAGAAGGGTTGGACAATCAGCCCCAGCATTTT. Its protein is CASSQEGLDNQPQHF.

As to this clone: The same CDR3 arises from other DNA sequences in this sample as well. The CDR3 nucleotides read TGTGCCAGCAGTTACTCGACCGGGAATGAGCAGTTCTTC. Amino acid sequence: CASSYSTGNEQFF. The chain uses TRBV6-5 and TRBJ2-1, with D unresolved. The CDR3 has 13 amino acids. Trimming cost V 0 bases and J 7 bases, with 7 bases left between them. Germline V gene data show CDR1 as MNHEY and CDR2 as SVGAGI.

The chain joins TRBV16 to TRBJ1-1; 9 positions agree with TRBD1. V lost 0 bases to trimming and J lost 7 bases; unmatched junction nucleotides: 6. The CDR3 extends over 15 amino acids. In germline, CDR1 is KGHSY, CDR2 FQNENV. CDR3 in DNA: TGTGCCAGCAGCCAATCGGCACAGGGGGCGGGTGAAGCTTTCTTT. Encoded protein: CASSQSAQGAGEAFF.

The V gene is TRBV7-2, the J gene TRBJ2-7; D not resolved. The germline CDR1 and CDR2 sequences are SGHTA and FQGNSA. The V and J ends lost 5 bases and 2 bases respectively, with 10 bases between them. There are 13 residues in the CDR3. DNA for the CDR3: TGTGCCAGCAGCCCCCGGGCCACCTACGAGCAGTACTTC. Its translation: CASSPRATYEQYF.

This chain joins TRBV7-2 and TRBJ1-5; D possibly corresponds to TRBD1 (5 bases). Between the trimmed V and J ends, which lost 5 bases and 1 base, there was a span of 12 bases. The CDR3 extends over 15 amino acids. Germline V gene lookup returns CDR1 SGHTA and CDR2 FQGNSA. CDR3 sequence: CASSPWGLSNQPQHF. The DNA for the CDR3 is TGTGCCAGCAGCCCTTGGGGCCTGAGCAATCAGCCCCAGCATTTT.

The chain combines TRBV5-1 with TRBJ2-7, with D unclear. Trimming left V 4 bases short and J 4 bases short, with 9 bases between. Looked up from germline, CDR1 is SGHRS and CDR2 is YFSETQ. This CDR3 comprises 12 residues. In DNA form, the CDR3 reads TGCGCCAGCAGCGGTTCCAGTTACGAGCAGTACTTC. Translated: CASSGSSYEQYF.

The chain carries TRBV7-2 and TRBJ2-7; perhaps TRBD2 as D (5 bases). V was shortened by 5 bases and J by 2 bases, with 10 bases between the two germline ends. The CDR3 extends over 13 amino acids. The V gene's germline CDR1 is SGHTA and CDR2 FQGNSA. The CDR3: CASSPRGTYEQYV. In nucleotides, the CDR3 is TGTGCCAGCAGCCCCCGAGGGACCTACGAGCAGTACGTC.

This clone came up once. The rearrangement joins TRBV2 to TRBJ1-1; TRBD1 is a possible D gene (6 bases). V dropped 4 bases and J dropped 6 bases, with 18 bases sitting between them. This CDR3 is built from 15 residues. Germline values: CDR1 SNHLY, CDR2 FYNNEI. The CDR3 coding sequence is TGTGCCAGCAGTGCCGGGAGGGACACCGGCCCTGAAGCTTTCTTT. The encoded protein is CASSAGRDTGPEAFF.

The chain uses TRBV3-1 (or the pseudogene TRBV3-2) and TRBJ2-5; D is undetermined. The CDR3 runs 14 residues. Per the germline V gene, CDR1 is LGHDT and CDR2 is YNNKEL (reference sequence). Trimming removed 2 bases from V and 4 bases from J, with 11 bases in between. Here the CDR3 reads CASSQNTGGETQYF. DNA for the CDR3: TGTGCCAGCAGCCAAAACACGGGCGGAGAGACCCAGTACTTC.

The chain recombines TRBV2 with TRBJ1-5; a weak D match, TRBD1 (5 bases). The V gene's germline CDR1 is SNHLY and CDR2 FYNNEI. The CDR3 consists of 15 residues. V shed 11 bases and J shed 3 bases, with 20 bases lying between them. The CDR3: CAASRDGGNNQPQHF. CDR3 in DNA: TGTGCCGCCAGCAGGGACGGGGGGAACAATCAGCCCCAGCATTTT.

V is TRBV5-1 and J is TRBJ2-3; 10 bases align to TRBD2. The CDR3 consists of 17 residues. V lost 2 bases, J lost 5 bases, and 11 bases stayed unmatched. In germline, CDR1 is SGHRS, CDR2 YFSETQ. The CDR3 sequence is CASSLESSGGALDTQYF. In DNA form, the CDR3 reads TGCGCCAGCAGCTTAGAGAGCAGCGGGGGGGCCTTAGATACGCAGTATTTT.

J is TRBJ1-5 and V is TRBV28, with 8 bases fitting TRBD1. The CDR3 covers 18 residues. Germline values: CDR1 MDHEN, CDR2 SYDVKM. The trim removed 2 bases at V and 5 bases at J, leaving 14 bases unmatched. CDR3 sequence reads: CASSLDRGIYQNDQPQHF. CDR3 nucleotides: TGTGCCAGCAGTTTAGACAGGGGTATTTACCAAAACGATCAGCCCCAGCATTTT.